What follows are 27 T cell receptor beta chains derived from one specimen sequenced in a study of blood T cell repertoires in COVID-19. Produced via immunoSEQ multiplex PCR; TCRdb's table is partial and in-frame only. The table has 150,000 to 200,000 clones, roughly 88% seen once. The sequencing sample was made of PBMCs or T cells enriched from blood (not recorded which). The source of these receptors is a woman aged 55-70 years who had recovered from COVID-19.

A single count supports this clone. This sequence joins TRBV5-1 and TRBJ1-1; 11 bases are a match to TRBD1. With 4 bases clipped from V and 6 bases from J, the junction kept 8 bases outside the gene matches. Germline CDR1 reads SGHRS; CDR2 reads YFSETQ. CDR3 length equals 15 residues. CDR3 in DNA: TGCGCCAGCAGCCAGGGACAGGGGGTTGGTTCTGAAGCTTTCTTT. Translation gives CASSQGQGVGSEAFF. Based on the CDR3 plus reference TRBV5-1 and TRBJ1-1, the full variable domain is KAGVTQTPRYLIKTRGQQVTLSCSPISGHRSVSWYQQTPGQGLQFLFEYFSETQRNKGNFPGRFSGRQFSNSRSEMNVSTLELGDSALYLCASSQGQGVGSEAFFGQGTRLTVV.

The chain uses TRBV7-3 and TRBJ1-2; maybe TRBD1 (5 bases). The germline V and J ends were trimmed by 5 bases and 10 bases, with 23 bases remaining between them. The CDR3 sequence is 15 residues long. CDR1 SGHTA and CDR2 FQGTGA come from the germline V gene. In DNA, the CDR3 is TGTGCCAGCAGCCCCGGGGGGGGGAACCGGGTTTCCTACACCTTC. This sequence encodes CASSPGGGNRVSYTF.

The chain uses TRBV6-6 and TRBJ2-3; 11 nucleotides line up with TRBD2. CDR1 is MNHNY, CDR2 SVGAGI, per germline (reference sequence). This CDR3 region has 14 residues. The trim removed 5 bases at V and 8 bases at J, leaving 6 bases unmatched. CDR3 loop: CASSTGLAGGTQYF. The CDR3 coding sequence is TGTGCCAGCAGTACCGGGCTAGCGGGAGGTACGCAGTATTTT.

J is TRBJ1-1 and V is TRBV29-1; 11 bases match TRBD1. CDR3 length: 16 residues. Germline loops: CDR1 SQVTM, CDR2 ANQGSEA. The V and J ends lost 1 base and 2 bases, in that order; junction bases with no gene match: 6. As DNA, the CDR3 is TGCAGCGTTGAAGGGACAGGGGGCCGGTTTAACACTGAAGCTTTCTTT. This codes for CSVEGTGGRFNTEAFF.

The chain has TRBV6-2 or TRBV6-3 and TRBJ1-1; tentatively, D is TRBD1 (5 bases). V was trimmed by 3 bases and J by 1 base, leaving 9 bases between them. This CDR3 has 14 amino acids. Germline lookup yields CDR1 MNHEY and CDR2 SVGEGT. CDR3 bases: TGTGCCAGCAGTTATGGCCAGGGGAACACTGAAGCTTTCTTT. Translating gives CASSYGQGNTEAFF.

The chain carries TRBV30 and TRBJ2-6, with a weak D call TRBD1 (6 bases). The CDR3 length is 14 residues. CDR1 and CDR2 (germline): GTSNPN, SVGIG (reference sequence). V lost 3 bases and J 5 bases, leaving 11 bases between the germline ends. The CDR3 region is CAWSRQVRANVLTF. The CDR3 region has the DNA TGTGCCTGGAGCAGACAGGTACGGGCCAACGTCCTGACTTTC.

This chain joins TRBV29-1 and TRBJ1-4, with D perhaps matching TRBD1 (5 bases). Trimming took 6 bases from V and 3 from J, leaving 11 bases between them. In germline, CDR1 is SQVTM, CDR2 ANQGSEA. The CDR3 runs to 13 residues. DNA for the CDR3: TGCAGCGTCCAGACAGTTTCTAATGAAAAACTGTTTTTT. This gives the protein CSVQTVSNEKLFF.

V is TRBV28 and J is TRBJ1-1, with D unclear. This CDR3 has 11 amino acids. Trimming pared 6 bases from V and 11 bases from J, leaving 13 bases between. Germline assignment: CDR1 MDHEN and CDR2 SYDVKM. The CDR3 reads CASSPALQAFF. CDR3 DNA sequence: TGTGCCAGCAGCCCCGCCCTACAGGCTTTCTTT. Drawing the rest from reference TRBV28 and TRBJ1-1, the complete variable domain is DVKVTQSSRYLVKRTGEKVFLECVQDMDHENMFWYRQDPGLGLRLIYFSYDVKMKEKGDIPEGYSVSREKKERFSLILESASTNQTSMYLCASSPALQAFFGQGTRLTVV.

CDR3 nucleotide sequence: TGTGCCAGCAGCCCGCCGGGGGGAAGCTATGGCTACACCTTC. It yields the protein CASSPPGGSYGYTF. The V call is TRBV5-8, the J call TRBJ1-2, with D perhaps TRBD1 (5 bases). CDR1 and CDR2 from the germline V gene are SGHTS and YDEGEE. Trimming left V 4 bases short and J 4 bases short, with 14 bases between. The CDR3 length is 14 residues.

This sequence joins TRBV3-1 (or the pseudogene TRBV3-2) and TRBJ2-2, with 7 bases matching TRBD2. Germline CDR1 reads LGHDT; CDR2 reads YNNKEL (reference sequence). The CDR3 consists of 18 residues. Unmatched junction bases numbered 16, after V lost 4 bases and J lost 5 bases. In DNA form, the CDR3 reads TGTGCCAGCAGCCTTCGCGGGAGAGTGGGGATGGGAACCGGGGAGCTGTTTTTT. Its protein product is CASSLRGRVGMGTGELFF.

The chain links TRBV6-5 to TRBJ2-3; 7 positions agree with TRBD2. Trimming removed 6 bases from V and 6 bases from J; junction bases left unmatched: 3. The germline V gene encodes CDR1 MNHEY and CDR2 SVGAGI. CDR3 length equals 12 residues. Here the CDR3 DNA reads TGTGCCAGCAGGGGACTAACCGATACGCAGTATTTT. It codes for CASRGLTDTQYF.

CDR3 coding DNA: TGCAGTGCTAGAAGTGCGGGTGAAGCTTTCTTT. Translating gives CSARSAGEAFF. The chain couples TRBV20-1 to TRBJ1-1; D uncertain. The CDR3 spans 11 residues. V lost 2 bases and J 7 bases, leaving 8 bases between the germline ends. Germline V gene sequence: CDR1 DFQATT, CDR2 SNEGSKA (reference sequence).

Here the CDR3 reads CASSLYAGEETQYF. DNA of the CDR3: TGTGCCAGCAGCTTGTACGCGGGGGAAGAGACCCAGTACTTC. The chain joins TRBV11-2 to TRBJ2-5; 7 bases agree with TRBD2. The CDR3 sequence is 14 residues long. Per the germline V gene, CDR1 is SGHAT and CDR2 is FQNNGV. Trimming removed 3 bases from V and 3 bases from J; junction bases left unmatched: 4.

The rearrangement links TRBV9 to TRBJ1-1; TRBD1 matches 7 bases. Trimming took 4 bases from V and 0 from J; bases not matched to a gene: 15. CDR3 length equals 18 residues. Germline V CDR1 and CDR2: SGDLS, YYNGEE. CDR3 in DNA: TGTGCCAGCAGCCCCCGAGGGACCAGGACAGGCCTGAACACTGAAGCTTTCTTT. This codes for CASSPRGTRTGLNTEAFF.

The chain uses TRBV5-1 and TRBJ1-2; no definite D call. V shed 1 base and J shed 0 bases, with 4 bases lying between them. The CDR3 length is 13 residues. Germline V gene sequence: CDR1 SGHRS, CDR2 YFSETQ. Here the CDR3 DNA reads TGCGCCAGCAGCTTGCAGACTAACTATGGCTACACCTTC. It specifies CASSLQTNYGYTF.

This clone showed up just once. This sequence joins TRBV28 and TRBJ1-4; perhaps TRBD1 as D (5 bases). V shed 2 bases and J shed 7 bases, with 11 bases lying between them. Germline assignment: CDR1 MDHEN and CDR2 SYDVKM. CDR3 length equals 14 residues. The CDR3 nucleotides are TGTGCCAGCAGTTTAGGGGGGGGAAGTGAAAAACTGTTTTTT. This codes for CASSLGGGSEKLFF.

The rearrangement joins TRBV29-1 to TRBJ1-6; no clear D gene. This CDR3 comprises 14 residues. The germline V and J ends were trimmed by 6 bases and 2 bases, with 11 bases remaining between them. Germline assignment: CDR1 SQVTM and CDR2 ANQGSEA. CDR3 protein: CSVGSGTYNSPLHF. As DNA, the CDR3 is TGCAGCGTCGGATCCGGGACCTATAATTCACCCCTCCACTTT. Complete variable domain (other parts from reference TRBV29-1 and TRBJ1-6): SAVISQKPSRDICQRGTSLTIQCQVDSQVTMMFWYRQQPGQSLTLIATANQGSEATYESGFVIDKFPISRPNLTFSTLTVSNMSPEDSSIYLCSVGSGTYNSPLHFGNGTRLTVT.

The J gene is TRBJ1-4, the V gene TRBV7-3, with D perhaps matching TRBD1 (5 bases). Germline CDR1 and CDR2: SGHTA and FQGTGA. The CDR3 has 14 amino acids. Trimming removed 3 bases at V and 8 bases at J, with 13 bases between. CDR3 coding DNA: TGTGCCAGCAGCTTTGCGACTAGGGGAGAAAAACTGTTTTTT. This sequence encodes CASSFATRGEKLFF.

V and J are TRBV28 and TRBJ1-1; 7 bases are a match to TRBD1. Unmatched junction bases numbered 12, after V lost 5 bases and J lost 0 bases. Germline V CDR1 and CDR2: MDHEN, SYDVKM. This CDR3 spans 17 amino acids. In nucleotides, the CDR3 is TGTGCCAGCAGTGCTGAAAGGGGGCTTGGGGTGAACACTGAAGCTTTCTTT. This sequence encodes CASSAERGLGVNTEAFF.

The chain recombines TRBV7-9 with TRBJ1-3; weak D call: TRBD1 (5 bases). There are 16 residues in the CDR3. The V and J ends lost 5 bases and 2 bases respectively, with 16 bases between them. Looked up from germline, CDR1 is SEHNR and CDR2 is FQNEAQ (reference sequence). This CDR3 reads CASSPGGSGPGNTIYF. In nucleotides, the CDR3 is TGTGCCAGCAGCCCGGGGGGTAGCGGACCTGGAAACACCATATATTTT.

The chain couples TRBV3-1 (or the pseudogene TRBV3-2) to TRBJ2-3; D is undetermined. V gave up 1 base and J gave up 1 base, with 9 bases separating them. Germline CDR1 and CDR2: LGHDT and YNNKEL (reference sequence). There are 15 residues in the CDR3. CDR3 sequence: CASSQGSAGTDTQYF. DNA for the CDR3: TGTGCCAGCAGCCAAGGGTCGGCGGGCACAGATACGCAGTATTTT.

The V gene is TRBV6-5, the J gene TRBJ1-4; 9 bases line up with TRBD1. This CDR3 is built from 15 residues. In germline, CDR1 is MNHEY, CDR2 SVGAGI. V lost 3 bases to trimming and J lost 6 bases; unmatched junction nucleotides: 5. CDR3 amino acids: CASSYAGTGHEKLFF. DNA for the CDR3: TGTGCCAGCAGTTATGCTGGGACAGGGCATGAAAAACTGTTTTTT.

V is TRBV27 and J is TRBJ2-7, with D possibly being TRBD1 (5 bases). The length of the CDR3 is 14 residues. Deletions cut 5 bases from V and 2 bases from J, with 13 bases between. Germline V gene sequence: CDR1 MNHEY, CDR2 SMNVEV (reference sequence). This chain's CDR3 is CASSPTGDPYEQYF. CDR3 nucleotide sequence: TGTGCCAGCAGTCCAACAGGAGACCCCTACGAGCAGTACTTC.

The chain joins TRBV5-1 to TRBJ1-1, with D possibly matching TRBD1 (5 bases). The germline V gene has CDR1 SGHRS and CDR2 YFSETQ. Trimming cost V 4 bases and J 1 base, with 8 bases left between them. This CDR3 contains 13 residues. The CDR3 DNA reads TGCGCCAGCAGCGTTGACAGGAACACTGAAGCTTTCTTT. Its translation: CASSVDRNTEAFF.

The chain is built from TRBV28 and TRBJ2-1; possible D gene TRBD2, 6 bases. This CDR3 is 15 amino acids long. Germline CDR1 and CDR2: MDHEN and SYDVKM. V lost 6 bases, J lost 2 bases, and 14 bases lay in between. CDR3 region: CASRTGGTPYNEQFF. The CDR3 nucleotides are TGTGCCAGCAGGACGGGCGGGACCCCCTACAATGAGCAGTTCTTC.

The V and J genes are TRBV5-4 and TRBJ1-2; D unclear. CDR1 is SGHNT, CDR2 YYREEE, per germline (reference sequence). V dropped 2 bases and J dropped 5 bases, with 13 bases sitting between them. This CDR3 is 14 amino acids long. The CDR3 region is CASSLEGGRYGYTF. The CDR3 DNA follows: TGTGCCAGCAGCTTAGAGGGAGGTAGATATGGCTACACCTTC.

The CDR3: CASSITWRGTYNEQFF. In nucleotides, the CDR3 is TGTGCCAGCAGCATTACTTGGCGGGGCACCTACAATGAGCAGTTCTTC. The chain joins TRBV11-2 to TRBJ2-1; D might be TRBD2 (6 bases). This CDR3 has 16 residues. V was trimmed by 5 bases and J by 2 bases, leaving 16 bases between them. Germline values: CDR1 SGHAT, CDR2 FQNNGV.